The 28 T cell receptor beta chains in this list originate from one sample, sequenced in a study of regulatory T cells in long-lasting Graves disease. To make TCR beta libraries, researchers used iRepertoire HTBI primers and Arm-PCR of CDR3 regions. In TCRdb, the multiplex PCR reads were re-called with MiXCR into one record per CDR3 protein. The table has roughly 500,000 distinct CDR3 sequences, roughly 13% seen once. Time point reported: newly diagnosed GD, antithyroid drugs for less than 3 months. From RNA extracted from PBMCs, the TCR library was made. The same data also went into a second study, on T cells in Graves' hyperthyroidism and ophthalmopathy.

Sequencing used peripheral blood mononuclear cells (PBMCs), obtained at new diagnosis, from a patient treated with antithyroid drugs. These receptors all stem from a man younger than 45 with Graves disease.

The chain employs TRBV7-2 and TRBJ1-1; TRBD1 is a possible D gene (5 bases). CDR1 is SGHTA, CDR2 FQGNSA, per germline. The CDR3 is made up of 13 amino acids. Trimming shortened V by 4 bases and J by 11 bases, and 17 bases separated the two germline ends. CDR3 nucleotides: TGTGCCAGCAGCTCGGGGACGGTGAAAGGGGCTTTCTTT. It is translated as CASSSGTVKGAFF.

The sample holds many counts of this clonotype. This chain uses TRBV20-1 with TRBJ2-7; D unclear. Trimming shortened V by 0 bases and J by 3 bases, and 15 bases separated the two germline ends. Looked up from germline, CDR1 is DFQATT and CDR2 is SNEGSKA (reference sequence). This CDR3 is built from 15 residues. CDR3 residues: CSARDYKGRDYEQYF. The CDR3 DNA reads TGCAGTGCTAGAGATTACAAGGGCAGAGACTACGAGCAGTACTTC.

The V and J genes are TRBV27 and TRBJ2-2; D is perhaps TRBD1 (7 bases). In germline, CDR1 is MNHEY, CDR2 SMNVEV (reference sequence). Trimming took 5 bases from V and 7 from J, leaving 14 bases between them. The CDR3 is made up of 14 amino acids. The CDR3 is CASSRSGGLGELFF. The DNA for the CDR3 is TGTGCCAGCAGTCGGTCAGGGGGGCTCGGGGAGCTGTTTTTT.

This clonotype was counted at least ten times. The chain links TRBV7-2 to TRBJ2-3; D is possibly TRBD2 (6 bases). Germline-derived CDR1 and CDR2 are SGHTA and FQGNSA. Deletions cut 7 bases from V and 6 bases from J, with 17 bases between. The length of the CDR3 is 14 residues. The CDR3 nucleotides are TGTGCCAGCACCAGAGCGGGTTATCTGGATACGCAGTATTTT. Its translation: CASTRAGYLDTQYF.

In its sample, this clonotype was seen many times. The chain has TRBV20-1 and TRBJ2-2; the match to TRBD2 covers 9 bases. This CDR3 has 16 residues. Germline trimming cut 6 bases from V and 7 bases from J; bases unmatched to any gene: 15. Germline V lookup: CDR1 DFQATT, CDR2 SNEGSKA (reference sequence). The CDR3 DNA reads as TGCAGTGCCCGTCCAGCGGGAGGCCCCGGTGTCGGGGAGCTGTTTTTT. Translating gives CSARPAGGPGVGELFF.

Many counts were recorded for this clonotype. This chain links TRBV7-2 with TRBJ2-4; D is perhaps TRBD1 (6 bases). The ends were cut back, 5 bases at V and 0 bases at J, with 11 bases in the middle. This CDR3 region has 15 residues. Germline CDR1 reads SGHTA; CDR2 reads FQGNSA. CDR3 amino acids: CASSATGLAKNIQYF. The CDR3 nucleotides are TGTGCCAGCAGCGCCACAGGGCTAGCCAAAAACATTCAGTACTTC.

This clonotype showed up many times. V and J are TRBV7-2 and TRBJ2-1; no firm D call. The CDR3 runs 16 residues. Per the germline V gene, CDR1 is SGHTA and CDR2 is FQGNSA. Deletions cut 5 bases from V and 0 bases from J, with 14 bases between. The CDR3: CASSLTPKSSYNEQFF. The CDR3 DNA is TGTGCCAGCAGCCTCACCCCAAAAAGCTCCTACAATGAGCAGTTCTTC.

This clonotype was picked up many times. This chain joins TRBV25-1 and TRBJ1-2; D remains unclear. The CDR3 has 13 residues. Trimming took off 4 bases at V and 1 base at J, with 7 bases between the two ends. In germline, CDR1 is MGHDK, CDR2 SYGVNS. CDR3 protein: CASSVSSNYGYTF. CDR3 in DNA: TGTGCCAGCAGTGTAAGCAGTAACTATGGCTACACCTTC.

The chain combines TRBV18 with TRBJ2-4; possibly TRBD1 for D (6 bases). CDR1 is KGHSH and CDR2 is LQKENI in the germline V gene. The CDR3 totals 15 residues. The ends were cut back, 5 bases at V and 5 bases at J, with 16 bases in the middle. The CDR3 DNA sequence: TGTGCCAGCTCAAGGTCAGGGGTTTGGCAAAACATTCAGTACTTC. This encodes CASSRSGVWQNIQYF.

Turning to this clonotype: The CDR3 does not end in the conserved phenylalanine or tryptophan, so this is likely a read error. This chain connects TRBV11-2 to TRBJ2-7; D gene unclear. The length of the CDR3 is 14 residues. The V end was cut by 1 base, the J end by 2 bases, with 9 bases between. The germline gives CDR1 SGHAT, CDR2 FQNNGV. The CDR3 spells CASSLGQSPYEQYL. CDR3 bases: TGTGCCAGCAGCTTAGGTCAGTCCCCCTACGAGCAGTACCTC.

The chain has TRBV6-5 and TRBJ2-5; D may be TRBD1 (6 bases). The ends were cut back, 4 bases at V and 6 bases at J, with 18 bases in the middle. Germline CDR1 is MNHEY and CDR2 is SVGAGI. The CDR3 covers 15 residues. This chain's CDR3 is CASSSQGLLVKTQYF. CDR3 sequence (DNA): TGTGCCAGCAGTTCACAGGGTTTACTTGTGAAGACCCAGTACTTC.

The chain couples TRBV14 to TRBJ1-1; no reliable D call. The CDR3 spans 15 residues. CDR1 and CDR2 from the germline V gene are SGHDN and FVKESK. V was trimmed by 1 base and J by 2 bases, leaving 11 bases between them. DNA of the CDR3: TGTGCCAGCAGCCAAGTAGTCACTGCAAACACTGAAGCTTTCTTT. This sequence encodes CASSQVVTANTEAFF.

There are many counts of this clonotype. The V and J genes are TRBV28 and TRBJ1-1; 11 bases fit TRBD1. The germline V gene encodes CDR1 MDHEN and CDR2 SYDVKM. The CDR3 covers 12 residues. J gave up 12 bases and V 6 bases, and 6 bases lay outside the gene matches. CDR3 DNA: TGTGCCAGCAGAAGGACAGGGGGCGCTTCTTTCTTT. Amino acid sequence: CASRRTGGASFF.

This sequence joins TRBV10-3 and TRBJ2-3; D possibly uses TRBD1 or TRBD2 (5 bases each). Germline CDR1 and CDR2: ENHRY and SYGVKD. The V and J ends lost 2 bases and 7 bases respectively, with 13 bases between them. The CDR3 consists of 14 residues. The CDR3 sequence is CAISEPGTGNTQYF. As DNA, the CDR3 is TGTGCCATCAGTGAGCCGGGGACGGGGAATACGCAGTATTTT.

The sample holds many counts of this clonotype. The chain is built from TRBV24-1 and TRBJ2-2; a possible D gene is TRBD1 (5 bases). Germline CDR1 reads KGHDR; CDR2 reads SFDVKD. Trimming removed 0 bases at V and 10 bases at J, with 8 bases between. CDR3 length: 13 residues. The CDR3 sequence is CATSDLSGSELFF. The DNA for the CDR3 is TGTGCCACCAGTGATTTGTCAGGGTCGGAGCTGTTTTTT.

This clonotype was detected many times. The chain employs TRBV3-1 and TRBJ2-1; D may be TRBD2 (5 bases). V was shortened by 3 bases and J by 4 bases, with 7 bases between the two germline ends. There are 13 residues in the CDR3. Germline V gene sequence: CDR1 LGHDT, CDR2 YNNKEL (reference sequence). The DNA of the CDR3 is TGTGCCAGCAGCCACCCGGGATACAATGAGCAGTTCTTC. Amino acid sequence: CASSHPGYNEQFF.

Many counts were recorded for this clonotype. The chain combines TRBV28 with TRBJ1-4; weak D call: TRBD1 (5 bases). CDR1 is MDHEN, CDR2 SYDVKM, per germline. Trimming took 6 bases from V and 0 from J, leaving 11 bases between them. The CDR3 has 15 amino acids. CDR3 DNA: TGTGCCAGCAGCCTCCAGGGAGCAACTAATGAAAAACTGTTTTTT. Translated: CASSLQGATNEKLFF.

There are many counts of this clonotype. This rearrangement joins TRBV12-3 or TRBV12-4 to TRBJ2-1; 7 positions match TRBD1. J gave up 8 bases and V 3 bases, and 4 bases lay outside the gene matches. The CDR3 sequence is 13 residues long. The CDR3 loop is CASSLGDSYEQFF. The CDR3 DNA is TGTGCCAGCAGTTTGGGGGACAGCTATGAGCAGTTCTTC.

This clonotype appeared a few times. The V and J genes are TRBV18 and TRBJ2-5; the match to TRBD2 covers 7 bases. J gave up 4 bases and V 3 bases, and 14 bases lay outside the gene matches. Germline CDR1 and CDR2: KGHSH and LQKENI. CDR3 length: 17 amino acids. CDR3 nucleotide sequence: TGTGCCAGCTCACCGTCCTGGGCCGACCCGGGAGGAGAGACCCAGTACTTC. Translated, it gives CASSPSWADPGGETQYF.

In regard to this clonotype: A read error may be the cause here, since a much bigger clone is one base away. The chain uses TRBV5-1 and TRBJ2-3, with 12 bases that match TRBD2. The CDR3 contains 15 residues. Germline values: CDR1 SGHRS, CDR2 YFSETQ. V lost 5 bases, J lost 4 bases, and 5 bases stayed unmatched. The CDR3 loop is CASSELAGGADTQYF. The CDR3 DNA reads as TGCGCCAGCAGTGAACTAGCGGGAGGCGCAGATACGCAGTATTTT.

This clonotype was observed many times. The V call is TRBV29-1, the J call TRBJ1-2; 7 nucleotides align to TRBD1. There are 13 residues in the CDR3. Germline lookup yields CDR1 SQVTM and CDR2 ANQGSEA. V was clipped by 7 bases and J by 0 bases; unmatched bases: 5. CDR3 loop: CSGWDSTNYGYTF. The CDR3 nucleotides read TGCAGCGGCTGGGACAGCACTAACTATGGCTACACCTTC.

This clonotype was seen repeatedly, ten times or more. CDR3 protein: CASSPQGNTEAFF. CDR3 nucleotide sequence: TGTGCCAGCAGCCCACAGGGGAACACTGAAGCTTTCTTT. The chain links TRBV18 to TRBJ1-1; tentatively, D is TRBD1 (6 bases). Looked up from germline, CDR1 is KGHSH and CDR2 is LQKENI. V lost 8 bases and J lost 1, with 11 bases in between. The CDR3 is 13 amino acids. The full variable domain, completed using reference TRBV18 and TRBJ1-1, is NAGVMQNPRHLVRRRGQEARLRCSPMKGHSHVYWYRQLPEEGLKFMVYLQKENIIDESGMPKERFSAEFPKEGPSILRIQQVVRGDSAAYFCASSPQGNTEAFFGQGTRLTVV.

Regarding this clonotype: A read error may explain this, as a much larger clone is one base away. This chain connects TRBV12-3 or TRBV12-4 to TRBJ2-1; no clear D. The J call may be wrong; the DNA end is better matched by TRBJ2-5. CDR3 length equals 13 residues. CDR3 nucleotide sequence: TGTGCCAGCAGTTCCAGCCCCCCTAAGACCCAGTACTTC. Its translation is CASSSSPPKTQYF.

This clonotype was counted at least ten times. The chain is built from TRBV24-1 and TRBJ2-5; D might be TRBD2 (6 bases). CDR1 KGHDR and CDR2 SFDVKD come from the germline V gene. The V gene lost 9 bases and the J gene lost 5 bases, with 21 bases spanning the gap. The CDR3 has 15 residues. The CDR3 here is CATGESRLGRETQYF. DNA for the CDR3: TGTGCCACCGGAGAGTCCAGACTAGGGAGGGAGACCCAGTACTTC.

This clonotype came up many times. CDR3 DNA: TGTGCCAGCAGAGGATCAGGGGTTGAGCAGTTCTTC. Amino acid sequence: CASRGSGVEQFF. The chain carries TRBV2 and TRBJ2-1; D is possibly TRBD1 (6 bases). Per the germline V gene, CDR1 is SNHLY and CDR2 is FYNNEI. V lost 6 bases to trimming and J lost 9 bases, with 12 bases between them. The CDR3 runs to 12 residues.

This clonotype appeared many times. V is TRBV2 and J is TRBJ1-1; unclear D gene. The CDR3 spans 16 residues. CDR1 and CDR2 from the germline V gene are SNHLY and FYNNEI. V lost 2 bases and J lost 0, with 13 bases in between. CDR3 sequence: CASSERRRIMNTEAFF. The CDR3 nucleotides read TGTGCCAGCAGTGAAAGACGACGGATAATGAACACTGAAGCTTTCTTT.

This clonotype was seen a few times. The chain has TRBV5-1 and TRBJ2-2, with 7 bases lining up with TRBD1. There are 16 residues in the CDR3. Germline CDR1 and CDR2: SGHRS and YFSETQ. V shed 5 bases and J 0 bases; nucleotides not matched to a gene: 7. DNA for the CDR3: TGCGCCAGCAGGTCCGGGACAGAGACGAACACCGGGGAGCTGTTTTTT. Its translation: CASRSGTETNTGELFF.

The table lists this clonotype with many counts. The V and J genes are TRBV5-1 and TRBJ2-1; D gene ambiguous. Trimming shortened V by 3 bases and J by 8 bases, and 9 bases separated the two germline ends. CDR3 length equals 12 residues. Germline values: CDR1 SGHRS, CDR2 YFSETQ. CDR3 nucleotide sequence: TGCGCCAGCAGCTCCTCCGGGTATGAGCAGTTCTTC. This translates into CASSSSGYEQFF. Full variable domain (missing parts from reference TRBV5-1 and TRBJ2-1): KAGVTQTPRYLIKTRGQQVTLSCSPISGHRSVSWYQQTPGQGLQFLFEYFSETQRNKGNFPGRFSGRQFSNSRSEMNVSTLELGDSALYLCASSSSGYEQFFGPGTRLTVL.